This entry lists 14 T cell receptor beta chains sequenced from one sample in a study of blood T cell repertoires in COVID-19. Using immunoSEQ multiplex PCR, the repertoire was profiled, and TCRdb retains in-frame clones only, with some absent. The top ten clones hold about 3% of a sample with hundreds of thousands of clones, around 89% of them seen once. The source material was PBMCs or T cells enriched from blood (not recorded which). These receptor sequences come from a woman between 50 and 59 years old who had recovered from COVID-19.

Notes on this clone: Mismatch with germline at one junction end may stem from a read error. The rearrangement links TRBV19 to TRBJ1-1, with 8 bases lining up with TRBD1. The CDR3 has 15 amino acids. CDR1 is LNHDA and CDR2 is SQIVND in the germline V gene (reference sequence). Here the CDR3 DNA reads TGTGCCAGTAGTACCGGGACAGGTAAGAACACTGAAGCTTTCTTC. This translates into CASSTGTGKNTEAFF.

The V and J genes are TRBV27 and TRBJ2-5, with 10 bases lining up with TRBD2. The V gene's germline CDR1 is MNHEY and CDR2 SMNVEV (reference sequence). The trim removed 4 bases at V and 7 bases at J, leaving 6 bases unmatched. The CDR3 totals 14 residues. CDR3 sequence: CASSSSGGEGTQYF. CDR3 coding DNA: TGTGCCAGCAGTTCTAGCGGGGGAGAGGGGACCCAGTACTTC.

V is TRBV5-6 and J is TRBJ2-7; 13 bases are a match to TRBD2. Per germline, CDR1 SGHDT and CDR2 YYEEEE. With 0 bases clipped from V and 2 bases from J, the junction kept 2 bases outside the gene matches. CDR3 size: 16 residues. This chain's CDR3 is CASSLVGTSGTYEQYF. The CDR3 bases are TGTGCCAGCAGCTTGGTAGGGACTAGCGGGACCTACGAGCAGTACTTC.

This clone has only a few counts. The gene calls are TRBV19 and TRBJ1-2, with D possibly TRBD1 on 6 matching bases. The CDR3 totals 15 residues. Germline loops: CDR1 LNHDA, CDR2 SQIVND (reference sequence). V lost 0 bases and J lost 4, with 12 bases in between. The CDR3 loop is CASSIDRRGRYGYTF. The CDR3 DNA is TGTGCCAGTAGTATAGATCGCAGGGGCCGCTATGGCTACACCTTC.

The rearrangement joins TRBV3-1 (or the pseudogene TRBV3-2) to TRBJ1-2, with 7 bases fitting TRBD1. Germline V gene data show CDR1 as LGHDT and CDR2 as YNNKEL (reference sequence). The CDR3 runs 13 residues. Losses at the gene ends were 1 base for V and 8 bases for J; bases not matched to a gene: 4. The CDR3: CASSQGQGFGYTF. The CDR3, as DNA: TGTGCCAGCAGCCAAGGACAGGGTTTCGGCTACACCTTC.

The gene calls are TRBV5-4 and TRBJ2-3, with D possibly TRBD1 on 5 matching bases. The CDR3 has 15 residues. The germline V and J ends were trimmed by 0 bases and 1 base, with 9 bases remaining between them. Germline lookup yields CDR1 SGHNT and CDR2 YYREEE (reference sequence). CDR3 sequence reads: CASSLEARGTDTQYF. The CDR3 DNA follows: TGTGCCAGCAGCTTGGAGGCCAGGGGCACAGATACGCAGTATTTT. The whole variable domain, remainder taken from reference TRBV5-4 and TRBJ2-3, is ETGVTQSPTHLIKTRGQQVTLRCSSQSGHNTVSWYQQALGQGPQFIFQYYREEENGRGNFPPRFSGLQFPNYSSELNVNALELDDSALYLCASSLEARGTDTQYFGPGTRLTVL.

V gene TRBV19 combines with J gene TRBJ1-5, with 10 bases fitting TRBD1. The germline gives CDR1 LNHDA, CDR2 SQIVND (reference sequence). CDR3 size: 15 residues. With V trimmed by 6 bases and J by 2 bases, 4 bases remained unmatched. In DNA form, the CDR3 reads TGTGCCAGTAGATGGGACAGGGGAGGCAATCAGCCCCAGCATTTT. It codes for CASRWDRGGNQPQHF. Combining the CDR3 with reference TRBV19 and TRBJ1-5 gives the whole variable domain DGGITQSPKYLFRKEGQNVTLSCEQNLNHDAMYWYRQDPGQGLRLIYYSQIVNDFQKGDIAEGYSVSREKKESFPLTVTSAQKNPTAFYLCASRWDRGGNQPQHFGDGTRLSIL.

In its sample, this clone was seen a few times. The genes are TRBV6-5 and TRBJ1-1, with D possibly being TRBD1 (6 bases). The length of the CDR3 is 12 residues. Germline V lookup: CDR1 MNHEY, CDR2 SVGAGI. In DNA form, the CDR3 reads TGTGCAGTAAGGACAGCGGGGATTGAAGCTTTCTTT. This gives the protein CAVRTAGIEAFF.

The gene calls are TRBV7-2 and TRBJ2-5; TRBD2 matches 11 bases. Losses at the gene ends were 3 bases for V and 1 base for J; bases not matched to a gene: 10. The CDR3 has 18 residues. In germline, CDR1 is SGHTA, CDR2 FQGNSA. CDR3 nucleotides: TGTGCCAGCAGCTTTGGACTAGCGGGCGGCCCTTCCCAAGAGACCCAGTACTTC. Translating it yields CASSFGLAGGPSQETQYF.

V and J are TRBV7-2 and TRBJ1-5; D unresolved. V lost 6 bases and J 2 bases, leaving 11 bases between the germline ends. CDR3 length: 14 residues. Germline V lookup: CDR1 SGHTA, CDR2 FQGNSA. The CDR3 DNA reads as TGTGCCAGCAGTTATCTACGGGGCAATCAGCCCCAGCATTTT. It specifies CASSYLRGNQPQHF.

The chain combines TRBV29-1 with TRBJ2-1, with D tentatively TRBD2 (5 bases). With 6 bases removed from V and 0 bases from J, the gap between germline ends came to 18 bases. Germline CDR1 reads SQVTM; CDR2 reads ANQGSEA. The CDR3 covers 16 residues. CDR3 residues: CSVLSTNPSSYNEQFF. The DNA of the CDR3 is TGCAGCGTGCTCTCGACTAACCCAAGCTCCTACAATGAGCAGTTCTTC.

This rearrangement joins TRBV7-2 to TRBJ2-7; D is unclear. Trimming removed 4 bases at V and 4 bases at J, with 5 bases between. CDR3 length: 11 residues. Per germline, CDR1 SGHTA and CDR2 FQGNSA. CDR3 loop: CASSSVYEQYF. CDR3 coding DNA: TGTGCCAGCAGCTCAGTATACGAGCAGTACTTC.

The rearrangement joins TRBV13 to TRBJ1-1, with D perhaps TRBD1 (5 bases). This CDR3 region has 15 residues. Germline CDR1 and CDR2: PRHDT and FYEKMQ (reference sequence). V lost 1 base and J 6 bases, leaving 15 bases between the germline ends. In DNA, the CDR3 is TGTGCCAGCAGCTTAGTAGGCAGGGCGAGTGCTGAAGCTTTCTTT. Translation: CASSLVGRASAEAFF.

This sequence joins TRBV25-1 and TRBJ2-7; TRBD1 might be the D (6 bases). Germline assignment: CDR1 MGHDK and CDR2 SYGVNS. The CDR3 runs to 13 residues. Trimming pared 3 bases from V and 7 bases from J, leaving 13 bases between. The CDR3 DNA reads as TGTGCCAGCAGTGACGGCACAGGGTATGAGCAGTACTTC. It is translated as CASSDGTGYEQYF.